The 21 T cell receptor beta chains below were found in one sample sequenced in a study of lymphopenia after photon versus proton radiotherapy (dated by TCRdb to the late 2010s). The library was built by means of the immunoSEQ multiplex PCR assay. Entries here come from immuneACCESS through TCRdb and include only in-frame sequences with V and J called. Some clones fail to appear in such tables; in the studies checked, an unresolved V gene covers under half of the shortfall, and the cause of the remainder is unknown. The sample profile shows 25,000 to 35,000 clones; 90% of them were found once. Of the sample, 5.5% to 7.5% falls within the top ten clones. The material was peripheral blood, obtained from a patient treated with photon-based radiotherapy. The receptor set was obtained from a woman in her 50s with pancreatic cancer.

The chain combines TRBV5-4 with TRBJ1-1; D unclear. Per the germline V gene, CDR1 is SGHNT and CDR2 is YYREEE (reference sequence). This CDR3 is 11 amino acids long. V dropped 4 bases and J dropped 6 bases, with 7 bases sitting between them. DNA of the CDR3: TGTGCCAGCAGCCTGATGTCTGAAGCTTTCTTT. This gives the protein CASSLMSEAFF.

This chain uses TRBV5-1 with TRBJ1-2, with 7 bases aligning to TRBD1. The V gene's germline CDR1 is SGHRS and CDR2 YFSETQ. This CDR3 spans 13 amino acids. J gave up 8 bases and V 2 bases, and 6 bases lay outside the gene matches. The CDR3 DNA follows: TGCGCCAGCAGCTTAAGACAGGGTCAGGGCTACACCTTC. Translation: CASSLRQGQGYTF.

This chain joins TRBV5-6 and TRBJ2-7; D may be TRBD1 (5 bases). Trimming left V 0 bases short and J 3 bases short, with 7 bases between. Germline CDR1 and CDR2: SGHDT and YYEEEE. The CDR3 totals 13 residues. CDR3 coding DNA: TGTGCCAGCAGCTTGGGGGGCGGCTACGAGCAGTACTTC. This codes for CASSLGGGYEQYF. The full variable domain, completed using reference TRBV5-6 and TRBJ2-7, is DAGVTQSPTHLIKTRGQQVTLRCSPKSGHDTVSWYQQALGQGPQFIFQYYEEEERQRGNFPDRFSGHQFPNYSSELNVNALLLGDSALYLCASSLGGGYEQYFGPGTRLTVT.

The chain links TRBV19 to TRBJ2-7; perhaps D is TRBD1 or TRBD2 (6 bases each). The CDR3 totals 17 residues. Trimming took 2 bases from V and 2 from J, leaving 19 bases between them. The germline gives CDR1 LNHDA, CDR2 SQIVND (reference sequence). The CDR3: CASSISHEGGRTYEQYF. The CDR3 bases are TGTGCCAGTAGTATATCCCATGAGGGGGGACGAACCTACGAGCAGTACTTC.

CDR3 loop: CATKKGPEPQHF. In DNA form, the CDR3 reads TGTGCCACTAAGAAGGGACCGGAGCCCCAGCATTTT. The chain recombines TRBV19 with TRBJ1-5; D may be TRBD1 (5 bases). Per germline, CDR1 LNHDA and CDR2 SQIVND (reference sequence). There are 12 residues in the CDR3. Deletions cut 10 bases from V and 8 bases from J, with 15 bases between.

The rearrangement uses TRBV19 and TRBJ2-5, with unresolved D. This CDR3 comprises 14 residues. Between the trimmed V and J ends, which lost 0 bases and 0 bases, there was a span of 5 bases. Germline CDR1 and CDR2: LNHDA and SQIVND (reference sequence). The CDR3 loop is CASSIDRYQETQYF. CDR3 in DNA: TGTGCCAGTAGTATAGATCGCTACCAAGAGACCCAGTACTTC.

The rearrangement links TRBV5-4 to TRBJ1-2; D unresolved. Between the trimmed V and J ends, which lost 0 bases and 4 bases, there was a span of 10 bases. Germline lookup yields CDR1 SGHNT and CDR2 YYREEE (reference sequence). CDR3 length equals 14 residues. The CDR3 bases are TGTGCCAGCAGCTTGGCTGGTCAGAGCTATGGCTACACCTTC. It translates to CASSLAGQSYGYTF.

The gene calls are TRBV4-3 and TRBJ1-1; no reliable D call. Germline V lookup: CDR1 LGHNA, CDR2 YSLEER. Trimming pared 0 bases from V and 12 bases from J, leaving 11 bases between. The length of the CDR3 is 12 residues. DNA for the CDR3: TGCGCCAGCAGCCAAGATCGGTCCGCGACTTTCTTT. Translation: CASSQDRSATFF.

V is TRBV25-1 and J is TRBJ2-3, with TRBD1 matching over 8 bases. There are 18 residues in the CDR3. CDR1 is MGHDK, CDR2 SYGVNS, per germline. The trim removed 2 bases at V and 4 bases at J, leaving 14 bases unmatched. CDR3 protein: CASSEIGAGGFVADTQYF. In DNA, the CDR3 is TGTGCCAGCAGTGAAATCGGAGCAGGGGGCTTTGTCGCAGATACGCAGTATTTT.

For this clone: The germline gene is not matched at one end of the junction; a read error may be the cause. V is TRBV29-1 and J is TRBJ2-1; D gene uncertain. This CDR3 is 12 amino acids long. In germline, CDR1 is SQVTM, CDR2 ANQGSEA. The CDR3 region has the DNA TGCAGCGTTGATTTCCTGACTCTGGGATTGCTCTTC. Its protein product is CSVDFLTLGLLF.

In its sample, this clone was seen once. The chain links TRBV29-1 to TRBJ1-1; TRBD1 matches at 8 bases. CDR1 and CDR2 from the germline V gene are SQVTM and ANQGSEA. Unmatched junction bases numbered 14, after V lost 7 bases and J lost 1 base. CDR3 length: 16 residues. As DNA, the CDR3 is TGCAGCGGAAATTCAAAGACAGGGGCCACGAACACTGAAGCTTTCTTT. Amino acids: CSGNSKTGATNTEAFF.

This clone appeared once. The genes are TRBV12-5 and TRBJ2-1; D is perhaps TRBD2 (8 bases). Germline V gene data show CDR1 as LGHNT and CDR2 as FRNRAP. There are 17 residues in the CDR3. Deletions cut 6 bases from V and 5 bases from J, with 23 bases between. CDR3 in amino acids: CASGPRGLAGPNNEQFF. The CDR3 DNA reads TGTGCTAGTGGCCCTAGGGGGCTAGCGGGTCCTAACAATGAGCAGTTCTTC. Filled out from reference TRBV12-5 and TRBJ2-1, the complete variable domain reads DARVTQTPRHKVTEMGQEVTMRCQPILGHNTVFWYRQTMMQGLELLAYFRNRAPLDDSGMPKDRFSAEMPDATLATLKIQPSEPRDSAVYFCASGPRGLAGPNNEQFFGPGTRLTVL.

The chain uses TRBV13 and TRBJ2-7; 12 nucleotides align to TRBD2. Germline V gene sequence: CDR1 PRHDT, CDR2 FYEKMQ (reference sequence). The CDR3 has 17 residues. V gave up 2 bases and J gave up 3 bases; unmatched junction bases: 8. The CDR3 nucleotides are TGTGCCAGCAGCTTAAGGGGGGGACTAGCGGGCGGCTACGAGCAGTACTTC. This codes for CASSLRGGLAGGYEQYF.

The J gene is TRBJ2-7, the V gene TRBV27; TRBD2 aligns across 11 bases. This CDR3 has 15 amino acids. V trimming: 7 bases; J trimming: 4 bases; junction bases outside the gene matches: 9. CDR1 and CDR2 from the germline V gene are MNHEY and SMNVEV (reference sequence). Here the CDR3 DNA reads TGTGCCAGCAAAGACCCGGGACTAGCGGTTTACGAGCAGTACTTC. Translating it yields CASKDPGLAVYEQYF.

This rearrangement joins TRBV28 to TRBJ1-5, with 7 bases matching TRBD1. J gave up 5 bases and V 4 bases, and 8 bases lay outside the gene matches. This CDR3 is built from 15 residues. In germline, CDR1 is MDHEN, CDR2 SYDVKM. CDR3: CASSWGTGADQPQHF. CDR3 in DNA: TGTGCCAGCAGTTGGGGAACAGGGGCTGATCAGCCCCAGCATTTT. Full variable domain (rest looked up from reference TRBV28 and TRBJ1-5): DVKVTQSSRYLVKRTGEKVFLECVQDMDHENMFWYRQDPGLGLRLIYFSYDVKMKEKGDIPEGYSVSREKKERFSLILESASTNQTSMYLCASSWGTGADQPQHFGDGTRLSIL.

The V call is TRBV30, the J call TRBJ2-5, with 12 bases matching TRBD2. With 1 base clipped from V and 3 bases from J, the junction kept 6 bases outside the gene matches. The CDR3 spans 16 residues. Germline CDR1 reads GTSNPN; CDR2 reads SVGIG (reference sequence). CDR3 residues: CAWSALRLAGEETQYF. The CDR3 region has the DNA TGTGCCTGGAGTGCCCTTCGACTAGCGGGAGAAGAGACCCAGTACTTC.

Only one count was recorded for this clone. The chain is built from TRBV2 and TRBJ1-1; weak D call: TRBD1 (6 bases). Trimming shortened V by 5 bases and J by 1 base, and 8 bases separated the two germline ends. Germline-derived CDR1 and CDR2 are SNHLY and FYNNEI. CDR3 size: 13 residues. The CDR3 protein is CASSQDRNTEAFF. The CDR3 region has the DNA TGTGCCAGCAGTCAGGACAGGAACACTGAAGCTTTCTTT.

The chain joins TRBV4-1 to TRBJ1-6, with 7 bases aligning to TRBD1. J gave up 8 bases and V 0 bases, and 4 bases lay outside the gene matches. CDR1 MGHRA and CDR2 YSYEKL come from the germline V gene. This CDR3 region has 15 residues. In DNA form, the CDR3 reads TGCGCCAGCAGCCAAGAACGGGACAGTGATTCACCCCTCCACTTT. As protein: CASSQERDSDSPLHF.

The V gene is TRBV19, the J gene TRBJ2-2; TRBD2 aligns across 8 bases. CDR3 length: 14 amino acids. The V gene's germline CDR1 is LNHDA and CDR2 SQIVND (reference sequence). V lost 4 bases, J lost 3 bases, and 1 base stayed unmatched. The CDR3 sequence: CASSSGRHTGELFF. The CDR3 region has the DNA TGTGCCAGTAGTAGCGGGAGGCACACCGGGGAGCTGTTTTTT.

The chain has TRBV7-6 and TRBJ2-7; D gene uncertain. V lost 1 base and J lost 7, with 11 bases in between. CDR3 length: 13 residues. CDR1 is SGHVS, CDR2 FNYEAQ, per germline. CDR3 sequence: CASSLGGSWEQYF. The CDR3 nucleotides read TGTGCCAGCAGCTTAGGCGGATCTTGGGAGCAGTACTTC. The whole variable domain, filled in from reference TRBV7-6 and TRBJ2-7, reads GAGVSQSPRYKVTKRGQDVALRCDPISGHVSLYWYRQALGQGPEFLTYFNYEAQQDKSGLPNDRFSAERPEGSISTLTIQRTEQRDSAMYRCASSLGGSWEQYFGPGTRLTVT.

This clone was picked up a small number of times. The J gene is TRBJ1-3, the V gene TRBV28; perhaps TRBD1 as D (5 bases). The germline V gene encodes CDR1 MDHEN and CDR2 SYDVKM. CDR3 length equals 15 residues. The germline V and J ends were trimmed by 5 bases and 0 bases, with 11 bases remaining between them. CDR3 nucleotides: TGTGCCAGCAGTGAGGGACGGGCCTCTGGAAACACCATATATTTT. Amino acids: CASSEGRASGNTIYF.